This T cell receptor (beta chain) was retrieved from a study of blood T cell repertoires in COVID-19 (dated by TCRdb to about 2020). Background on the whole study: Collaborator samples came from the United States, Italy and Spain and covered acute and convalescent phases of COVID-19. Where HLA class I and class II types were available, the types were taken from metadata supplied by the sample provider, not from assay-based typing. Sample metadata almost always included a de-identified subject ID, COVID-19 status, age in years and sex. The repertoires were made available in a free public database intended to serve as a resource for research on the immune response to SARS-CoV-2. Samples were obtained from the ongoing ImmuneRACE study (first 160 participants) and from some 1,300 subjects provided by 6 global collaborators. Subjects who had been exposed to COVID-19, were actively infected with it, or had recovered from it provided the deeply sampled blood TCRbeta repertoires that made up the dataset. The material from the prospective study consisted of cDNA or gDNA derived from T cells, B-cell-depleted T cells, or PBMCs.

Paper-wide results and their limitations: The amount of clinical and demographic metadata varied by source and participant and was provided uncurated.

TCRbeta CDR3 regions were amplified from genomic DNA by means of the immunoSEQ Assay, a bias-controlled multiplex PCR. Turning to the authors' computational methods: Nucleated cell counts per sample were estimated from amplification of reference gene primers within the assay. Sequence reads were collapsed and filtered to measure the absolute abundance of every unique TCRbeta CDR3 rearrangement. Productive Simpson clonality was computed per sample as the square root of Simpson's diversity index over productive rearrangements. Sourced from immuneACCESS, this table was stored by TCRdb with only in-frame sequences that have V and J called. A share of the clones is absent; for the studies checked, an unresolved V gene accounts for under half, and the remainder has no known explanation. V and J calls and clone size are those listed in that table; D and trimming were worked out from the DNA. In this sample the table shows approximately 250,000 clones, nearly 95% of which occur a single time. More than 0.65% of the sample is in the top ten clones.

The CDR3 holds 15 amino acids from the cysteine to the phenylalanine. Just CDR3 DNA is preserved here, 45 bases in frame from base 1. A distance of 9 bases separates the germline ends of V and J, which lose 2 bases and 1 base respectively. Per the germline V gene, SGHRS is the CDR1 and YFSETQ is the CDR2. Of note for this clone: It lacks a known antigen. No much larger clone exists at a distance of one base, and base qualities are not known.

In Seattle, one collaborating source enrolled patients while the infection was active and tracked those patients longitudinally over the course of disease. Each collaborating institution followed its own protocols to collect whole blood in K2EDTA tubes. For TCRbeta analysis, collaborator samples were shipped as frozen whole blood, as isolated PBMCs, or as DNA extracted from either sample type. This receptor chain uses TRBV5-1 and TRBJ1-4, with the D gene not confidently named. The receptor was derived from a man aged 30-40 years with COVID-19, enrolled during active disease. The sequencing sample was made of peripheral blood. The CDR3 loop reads CASSLGGRTNEKLFF. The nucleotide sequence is TGCGCCAGCAGCTTAGGCGGCAGAACTAATGAAAAACTGTTTTTT.